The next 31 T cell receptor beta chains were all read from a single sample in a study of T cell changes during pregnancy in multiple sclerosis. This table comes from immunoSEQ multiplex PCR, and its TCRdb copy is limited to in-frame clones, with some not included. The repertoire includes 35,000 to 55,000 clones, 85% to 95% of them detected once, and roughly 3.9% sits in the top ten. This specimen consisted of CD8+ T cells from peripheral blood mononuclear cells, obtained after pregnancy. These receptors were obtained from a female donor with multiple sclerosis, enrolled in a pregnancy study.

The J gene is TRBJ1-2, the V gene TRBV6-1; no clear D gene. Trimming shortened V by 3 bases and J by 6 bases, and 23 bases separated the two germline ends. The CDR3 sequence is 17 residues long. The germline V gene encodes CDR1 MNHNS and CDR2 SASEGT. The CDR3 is CASSDPWTSEANHGYTF. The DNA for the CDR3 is TGTGCCAGCAGTGACCCATGGACGTCGGAGGCAAATCATGGCTACACCTTC.

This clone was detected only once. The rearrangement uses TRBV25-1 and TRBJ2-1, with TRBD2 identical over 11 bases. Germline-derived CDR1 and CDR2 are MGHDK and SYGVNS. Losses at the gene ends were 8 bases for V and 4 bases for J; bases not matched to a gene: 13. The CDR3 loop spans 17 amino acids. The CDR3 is CASGPWASGRPYNEQFF. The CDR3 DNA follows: TGTGCCAGCGGGCCCTGGGCTAGCGGGAGGCCTTACAATGAGCAGTTCTTC.

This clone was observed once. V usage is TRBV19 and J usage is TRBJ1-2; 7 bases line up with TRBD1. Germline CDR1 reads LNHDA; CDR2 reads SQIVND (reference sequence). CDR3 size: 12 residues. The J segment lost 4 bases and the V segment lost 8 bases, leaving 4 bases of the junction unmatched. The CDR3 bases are TGTGCCAGTGGGGGACAGTCCTATGGCTACACCTTC. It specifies CASGGQSYGYTF.

The CDR3 region is CAISATGANYGYTF. CDR3 nucleotides: TGTGCCATCAGTGCGACAGGAGCTAACTATGGCTACACCTTC. V usage is TRBV10-3 and J usage is TRBJ1-2, with D maybe TRBD1 (6 bases). Germline CDR1 and CDR2: ENHRY and SYGVKD. This CDR3 has 14 residues. The V end was cut by 4 bases, the J end by 0 bases, with 9 bases between.

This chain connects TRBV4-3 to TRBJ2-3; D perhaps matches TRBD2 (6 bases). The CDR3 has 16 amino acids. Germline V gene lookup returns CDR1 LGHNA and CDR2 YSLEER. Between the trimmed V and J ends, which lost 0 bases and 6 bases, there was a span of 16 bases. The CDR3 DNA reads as TGCGCCAGCAGCCAAGATGGGCTAGCGAATTTGGATACGCAGTATTTT. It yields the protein CASSQDGLANLDTQYF.

The CDR3, as DNA: TGTGCCATCAGTCAGCTTCAGGGAAAGGAGACCCAGTACTTC. This encodes CAISQLQGKETQYF. The genes are TRBV10-3 and TRBJ2-5, with D maybe TRBD1 (5 bases). The germline V gene encodes CDR1 ENHRY and CDR2 SYGVKD. This CDR3 has 14 amino acids. V was trimmed by 5 bases and J by 5 bases, leaving 15 bases between them.

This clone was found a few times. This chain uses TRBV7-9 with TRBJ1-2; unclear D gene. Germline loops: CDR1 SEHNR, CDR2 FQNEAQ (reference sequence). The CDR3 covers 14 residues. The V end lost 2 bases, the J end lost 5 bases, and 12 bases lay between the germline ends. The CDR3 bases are TGTGCCAGCAGCTTACCCACGTCGGGTTATGGCTACACCTTC. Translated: CASSLPTSGYGYTF.

In DNA, the CDR3 is TGTGCCAGCAGCTTATCACAGGGGAGCAATCAGCCCCAGCATTTT. This sequence encodes CASSLSQGSNQPQHF. V usage is TRBV7-6 and J usage is TRBJ1-5; TRBD1 matches at 7 bases. CDR3 length: 15 amino acids. Germline V lookup: CDR1 SGHVS, CDR2 FNYEAQ. V lost 2 bases to trimming and J lost 1 base; unmatched junction nucleotides: 2.

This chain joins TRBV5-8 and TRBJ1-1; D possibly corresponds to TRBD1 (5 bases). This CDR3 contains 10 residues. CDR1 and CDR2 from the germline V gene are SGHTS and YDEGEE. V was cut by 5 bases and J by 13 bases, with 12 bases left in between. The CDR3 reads CASRGEVVFF. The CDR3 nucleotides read TGTGCCAGCAGGGGGGAGGTAGTTTTCTTT.

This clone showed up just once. Here the CDR3 DNA reads TGCAGCGTCGGACTAGATTGGTCCTACGAGCAGTACTTC. Its translation: CSVGLDWSYEQYF. The rearrangement uses TRBV29-1 and TRBJ2-7; 7 bases are a match to TRBD2. CDR3 size: 13 residues. With V trimmed by 6 bases and J by 1 base, 6 bases remained unmatched. Looked up from germline, CDR1 is SQVTM and CDR2 is ANQGSEA.

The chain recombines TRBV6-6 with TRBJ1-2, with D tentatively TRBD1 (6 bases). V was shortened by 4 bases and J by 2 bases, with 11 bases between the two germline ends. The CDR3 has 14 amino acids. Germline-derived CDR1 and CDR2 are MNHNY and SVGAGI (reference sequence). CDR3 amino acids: CASSLQGTNYGYTF. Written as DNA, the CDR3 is TGTGCCAGCAGTTTACAGGGAACCAACTATGGCTACACCTTC.

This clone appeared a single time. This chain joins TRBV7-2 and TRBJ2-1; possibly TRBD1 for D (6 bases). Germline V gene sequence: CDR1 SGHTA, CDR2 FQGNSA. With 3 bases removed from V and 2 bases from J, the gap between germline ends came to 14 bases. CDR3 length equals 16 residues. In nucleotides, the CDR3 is TGTGCCAGCAGCTTCGTGGGACAAAGAGCCTACAATGAGCAGTTCTTC. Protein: CASSFVGQRAYNEQFF.

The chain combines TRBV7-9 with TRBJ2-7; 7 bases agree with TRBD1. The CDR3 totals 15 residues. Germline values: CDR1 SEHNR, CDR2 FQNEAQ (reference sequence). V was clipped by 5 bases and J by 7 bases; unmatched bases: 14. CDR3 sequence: CASSATGTAAKEQYF. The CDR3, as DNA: TGTGCCAGCAGCGCGACCGGGACAGCCGCTAAAGAGCAGTACTTC.

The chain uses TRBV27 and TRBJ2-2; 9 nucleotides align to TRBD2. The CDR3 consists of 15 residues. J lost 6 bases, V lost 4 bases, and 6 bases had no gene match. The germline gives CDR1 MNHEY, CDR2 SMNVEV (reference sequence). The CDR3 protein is CASSSASGIPGELFF. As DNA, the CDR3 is TGTGCCAGCAGTTCGGCTAGCGGGATCCCCGGGGAGCTGTTTTTT.

CDR3 protein: CASSPWGDAEQFF. The DNA for the CDR3 is TGTGCCAGCAGCCCTTGGGGGGATGCGGAGCAGTTCTTC. The genes are TRBV7-7 and TRBJ2-1, with D possibly being TRBD2 (6 bases). The germline gives CDR1 SSHAT, CDR2 FNYEAQ (reference sequence). Trimming pared 5 bases from V and 10 bases from J, leaving 15 bases between. The CDR3 runs to 13 residues.

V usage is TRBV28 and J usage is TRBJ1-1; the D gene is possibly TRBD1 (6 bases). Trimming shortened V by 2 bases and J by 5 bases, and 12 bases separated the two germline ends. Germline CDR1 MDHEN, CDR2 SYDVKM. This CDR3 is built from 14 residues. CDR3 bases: TGTGCCAGCAGTTTAGGGTGGCAGGGGACTGAAGCTTTCTTT. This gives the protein CASSLGWQGTEAFF.

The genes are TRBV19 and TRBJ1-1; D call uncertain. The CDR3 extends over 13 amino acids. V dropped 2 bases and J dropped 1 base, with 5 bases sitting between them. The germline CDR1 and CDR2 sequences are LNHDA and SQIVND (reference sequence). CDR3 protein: CASSIYRNTEAFF. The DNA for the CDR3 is TGTGCCAGTAGTATATACAGGAACACTGAAGCTTTCTTT.

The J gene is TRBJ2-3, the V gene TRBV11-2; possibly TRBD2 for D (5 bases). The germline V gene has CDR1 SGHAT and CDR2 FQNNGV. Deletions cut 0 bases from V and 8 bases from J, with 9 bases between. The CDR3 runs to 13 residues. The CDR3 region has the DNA TGTGCCAGCAGCTTAGAGGGAGAGGGTACGCAGTATTTT. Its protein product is CASSLEGEGTQYF.

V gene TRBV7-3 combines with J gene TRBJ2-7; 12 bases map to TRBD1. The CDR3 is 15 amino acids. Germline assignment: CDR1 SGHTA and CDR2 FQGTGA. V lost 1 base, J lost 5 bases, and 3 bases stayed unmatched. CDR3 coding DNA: TGTGCCAGCAGCTTAAGTGGGACAGGGGGCGACGAGCAGTACTTC. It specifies CASSLSGTGGDEQYF.

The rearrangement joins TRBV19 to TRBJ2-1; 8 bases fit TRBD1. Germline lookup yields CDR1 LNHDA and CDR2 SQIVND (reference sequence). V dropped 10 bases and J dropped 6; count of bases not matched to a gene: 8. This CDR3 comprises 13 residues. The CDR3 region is CAIGQGSSNEQFF. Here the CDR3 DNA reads TGTGCCATCGGACAGGGATCAAGCAATGAGCAGTTCTTC.

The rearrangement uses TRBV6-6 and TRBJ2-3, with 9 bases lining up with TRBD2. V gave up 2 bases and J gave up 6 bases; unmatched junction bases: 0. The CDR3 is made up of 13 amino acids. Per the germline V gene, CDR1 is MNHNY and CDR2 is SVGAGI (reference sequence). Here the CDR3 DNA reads TGTGCCAGCAGTTACGCGGGGGGGGATACGCAGTATTTT. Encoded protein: CASSYAGGDTQYF.

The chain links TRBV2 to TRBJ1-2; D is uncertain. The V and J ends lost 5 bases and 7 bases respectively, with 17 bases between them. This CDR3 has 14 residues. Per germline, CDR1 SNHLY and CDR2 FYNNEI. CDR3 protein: CASSSFRTGFGYTF. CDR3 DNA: TGTGCCAGCAGTTCTTTTAGGACGGGGTTTGGCTACACCTTC.

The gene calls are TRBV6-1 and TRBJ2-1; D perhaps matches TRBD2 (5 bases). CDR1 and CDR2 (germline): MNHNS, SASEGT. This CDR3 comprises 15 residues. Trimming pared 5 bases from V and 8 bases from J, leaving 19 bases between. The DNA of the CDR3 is TGTGCCAGCAGTCCTCGGGGAATCAATCGGGATGAGCAGTTCTTC. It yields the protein CASSPRGINRDEQFF.

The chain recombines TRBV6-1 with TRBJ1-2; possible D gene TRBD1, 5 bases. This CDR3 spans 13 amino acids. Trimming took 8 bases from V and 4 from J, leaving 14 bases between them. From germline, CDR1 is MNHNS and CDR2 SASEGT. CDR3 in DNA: TGTGCCAGCCTTCAGGGCTCTGGCTATGGCTACACCTTC. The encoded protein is CASLQGSGYGYTF.

The CDR3 coding sequence is TGTGCCAGCAGTCTGGGACAGGAAGCTTTCTTT. Amino acids: CASSLGQEAFF. This sequence joins TRBV6-5 and TRBJ1-1; 7 bases agree with TRBD1. The CDR3 spans 11 residues. CDR1 and CDR2 from the germline V gene are MNHEY and SVGAGI. V lost 5 bases to trimming and J lost 8 bases; unmatched junction nucleotides: 2.

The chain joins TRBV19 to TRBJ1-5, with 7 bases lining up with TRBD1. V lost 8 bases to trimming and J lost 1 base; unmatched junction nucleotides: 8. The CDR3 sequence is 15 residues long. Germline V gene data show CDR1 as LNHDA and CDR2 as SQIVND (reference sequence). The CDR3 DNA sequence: TGTGCCAGTGGGGGACAGCTTCTGAGCAATCAGCCCCAGCATTTT. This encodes CASGGQLLSNQPQHF.

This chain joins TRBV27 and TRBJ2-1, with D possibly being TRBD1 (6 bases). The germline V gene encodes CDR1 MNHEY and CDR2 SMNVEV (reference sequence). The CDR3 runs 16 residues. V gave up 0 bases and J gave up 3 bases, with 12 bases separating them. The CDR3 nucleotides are TGTGCCAGCAGTTTATCAGCAGGGGAGTACTACAATGAGCAGTTCTTC. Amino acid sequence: CASSLSAGEYYNEQFF.

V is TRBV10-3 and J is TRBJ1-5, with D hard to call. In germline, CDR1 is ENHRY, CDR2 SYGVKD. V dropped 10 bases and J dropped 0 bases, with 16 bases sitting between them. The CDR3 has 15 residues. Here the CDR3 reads CATGEMRISNQPQHF. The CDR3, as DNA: TGTGCCACCGGGGAGATGCGGATTAGCAATCAGCCCCAGCATTTT.

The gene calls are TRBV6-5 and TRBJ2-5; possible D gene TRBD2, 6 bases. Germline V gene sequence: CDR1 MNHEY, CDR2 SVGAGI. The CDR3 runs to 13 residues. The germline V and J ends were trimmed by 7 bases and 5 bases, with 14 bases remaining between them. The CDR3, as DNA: TGTGCCAGCACCTCCCCGGCGGGGGAGACCCAGTACTTC. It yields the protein CASTSPAGETQYF.

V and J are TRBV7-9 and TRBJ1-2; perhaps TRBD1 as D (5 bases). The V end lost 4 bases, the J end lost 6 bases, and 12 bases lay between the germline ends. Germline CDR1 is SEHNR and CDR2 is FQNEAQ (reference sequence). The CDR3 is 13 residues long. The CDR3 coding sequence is TGTGCCAGCAGCTCATGGGGGGACCATGGCTACACCTTC. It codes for CASSSWGDHGYTF.

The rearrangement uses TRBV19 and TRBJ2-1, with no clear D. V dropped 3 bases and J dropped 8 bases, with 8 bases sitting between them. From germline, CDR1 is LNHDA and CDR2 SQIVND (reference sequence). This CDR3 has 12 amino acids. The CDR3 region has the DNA TGTGCCAGTAGTATGGAAGAGGATGAGCAGTTCTTC. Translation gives CASSMEEDEQFF.